This T cell receptor (beta chain) emerged from a study of radiation and T cells in renal cell carcinoma. Trimming cost V 5 bases and J 7 bases, with 15 bases left between them. The CDR3 has 15 amino acids. The germline gives CDR1 SGHTA, CDR2 FQGNSA. Time point specified: blood 4 weeks post-SBRT, at nephrectomy. The treatment: 15 Gy SBRT to primary tumor, nephrectomy 4 weeks later. Nephrectomy followed 15 Gy stereotactic body radiation by 4 weeks. Study outcomes and limitations: Baseline intratumoral clonotype presence is unknown without pretreatment biopsies.

As to this clone: The antigen remains unidentified.

The protocol was immunoSEQ multiplex PCR, while the TCRdb copy is restricted to in-frame clones and leaves out a portion. The data hold about 90,000 clones, with about 85% observed a single time. This rearrangement joins TRBV7-2 to TRBJ1-6; D gene ambiguous. This clonotype was obtained from a man aged 45 to 65 with renal cell carcinoma. The specimen was blood, collected from a patient whose treatment included radiotherapy and nephrectomy. CDR3 coding DNA: TGTGCCAGCAGCGGCCGGGCTACGCTAAATTCACCCCTCCACTTT. It codes for CASSGRATLNSPLHF.